The clone carrying this T cell receptor beta chain was picked up one time. Data came from immunoSEQ multiplex PCR; TCRdb stores just in-frame clones and leaves some out. The table has about 160,000 clones, around 84% seen once. The data belong to a study of blood T cell repertoires in COVID-19. Study-wide background: T cells, B-cell-depleted T cells, or PBMCs provided the cDNA or gDNA that served as material.

The CDR3 is 16 amino acids. V dropped 2 bases and J dropped 5; count of bases not matched to a gene: 5. CDR1 is SNHLY and CDR2 is FYNNEI in the germline V gene. Participants were aged about 18 to 100 years from about two dozen US areas. The chain is built from TRBV2 and TRBJ1-6; 8 bases line up with TRBD1. Sample: PBMCs or T cells enriched from blood (not recorded which). The receptor comes from a man between 40 and 49 years old who had recovered from COVID-19. CDR3 protein: CASSESGQGNNSPLHF. DNA for the CDR3: TGTGCCAGCAGTGAATCTGGACAGGGTAATAATTCACCCCTCCACTTT.